These 16 T cell receptor beta chains share one sample of origin, sequenced in a study of T cell responses to AZD1222 COVID-19 vaccine. Clones were sequenced by immunoSEQ multiplex PCR, and TCRdb holds only the in-frame ones, with some missing. There are 90,000 to 150,000 clones in the sample; around 83% occur only once, and 3% lies in the top ten. The material sequenced was peripheral blood, taken 28 days after the second AZD1222 dose. The receptors derive from an adult who received the AZD1222 COVID-19 vaccine.

V gene TRBV18 combines with J gene TRBJ1-1; 10 nucleotides agree with TRBD1. The CDR3 loop spans 14 amino acids. The V gene's germline CDR1 is KGHSH and CDR2 LQKENI. The V and J ends lost 4 bases and 3 bases, in that order; junction bases with no gene match: 2. The CDR3: CASSQGQGYTEAFF. DNA of the CDR3: TGTGCCAGCTCACAGGGACAGGGGTACACTGAAGCTTTCTTT.

V is TRBV6-2 or TRBV6-3 and J is TRBJ1-5; 11 nucleotides line up with TRBD1. This CDR3 is built from 16 residues. CDR1 and CDR2 (germline): MNHEY, SVGEGT. Unmatched junction bases numbered 6, after V lost 4 bases and J lost 4 bases. The CDR3 bases are TGTGCCAGCAGTTTCTCGGACAGGGGGCTAAATCAGCCCCAGCATTTT. This codes for CASSFSDRGLNQPQHF.

This clone has only one observation. This chain connects TRBV5-1 to TRBJ1-3; D is uncertain. The CDR3 covers 14 residues. Looked up from germline, CDR1 is SGHRS and CDR2 is YFSETQ. The V and J ends lost 1 base and 0 bases respectively, with 5 bases between them. The chain's CDR3 is CASSLMGSGNTIYF. The CDR3 DNA reads as TGCGCCAGCAGCTTGATGGGCTCTGGAAACACCATATATTTT. Together with reference TRBV5-1 and TRBJ1-3, the CDR3 gives the full variable domain: KAGVTQTPRYLIKTRGQQVTLSCSPISGHRSVSWYQQTPGQGLQFLFEYFSETQRNKGNFPGRFSGRQFSNSRSEMNVSTLELGDSALYLCASSLMGSGNTIYFGEGSWLTVV.

The chain couples TRBV10-1 to TRBJ1-4; D gene uncertain. V was shortened by 3 bases and J by 6 bases, with 8 bases between the two germline ends. This CDR3 comprises 13 residues. Germline V gives CDR1 WNHNN, CDR2 SYGVQD (reference sequence). CDR3 nucleotides: TGCGCCAGCAGTGACCAGAGCCATGAAAAACTGTTTTTT. Translated: CASSDQSHEKLFF.

The V and J genes are TRBV5-4 and TRBJ2-1, with D uncertain. Germline-derived CDR1 and CDR2 are SGHNT and YYREEE (reference sequence). The length of the CDR3 is 14 residues. V dropped 2 bases and J dropped 1 base, with 7 bases sitting between them. CDR3 protein: CASSFLLSYNEQFF. Written as DNA, the CDR3 is TGTGCCAGCAGCTTCCTCCTTTCCTACAATGAGCAGTTCTTC.

This sequence joins TRBV7-6 and TRBJ2-1; the match to TRBD2 covers 12 bases. CDR3 size: 17 residues. Trimming at V came to 1 base and at J to 9 bases, leaving 10 bases not matched to a gene. Germline V gene data show CDR1 as SGHVS and CDR2 as FNYEAQ. CDR3 nucleotide sequence: TGTGCCAGCAGCTTAGTTTCTAGCGGGGGGGCCTTGGGTGAGCAGTTCTTC. It specifies CASSLVSSGGALGEQFF.

The chain is built from TRBV9 and TRBJ1-2; D is unresolved. The CDR3 contains 16 residues. Germline loops: CDR1 SGDLS, CDR2 YYNGEE. V was pared by 7 bases and J by 2 bases, with 21 bases between. The CDR3 loop is CASGQLGRNQNYGYTF. The CDR3 DNA reads as TGTGCCAGCGGTCAGCTGGGCAGGAATCAAAACTATGGCTACACCTTC.

This chain connects TRBV19 to TRBJ1-2, with D possibly TRBD1 on 5 matching bases. V lost 5 bases to trimming and J lost 4 bases, with 11 bases between them. From germline, CDR1 is LNHDA and CDR2 SQIVND (reference sequence). The CDR3 extends over 13 amino acids. The CDR3 sequence is CASSVRDFYGYTF. DNA for the CDR3: TGTGCCAGTAGTGTCCGGGACTTCTATGGCTACACCTTC. Full variable domain (rest looked up from reference TRBV19 and TRBJ1-2): DGGITQSPKYLFRKEGQNVTLSCEQNLNHDAMYWYRQDPGQGLRLIYYSQIVNDFQKGDIAEGYSVSREKKESFPLTVTSAQKNPTAFYLCASSVRDFYGYTFGSGTRLTVV.

The chain joins TRBV6-6 to TRBJ1-5; D unclear. V lost 2 bases, J lost 4 bases, and 9 bases lay in between. Per the germline V gene, CDR1 is MNHNY and CDR2 is SVGAGI (reference sequence). CDR3 length equals 14 residues. As DNA, the CDR3 is TGTGCCAGCAGTTACGAACAGACGAATCAGCCCCAGCATTTT. Translation: CASSYEQTNQPQHF.

The sample holds a few counts of this clone. The chain uses TRBV5-1 and TRBJ1-5; D call uncertain. The V and J ends lost 1 base and 2 bases respectively, with 13 bases between them. Germline V lookup: CDR1 SGHRS, CDR2 YFSETQ. The CDR3 covers 16 residues. CDR3 sequence reads: CASSLSGRSGNQPQHF. The CDR3 DNA reads TGCGCCAGCAGCTTGTCGGGGAGGTCTGGCAATCAGCCCCAGCATTTT.

The rearrangement links TRBV5-4 to TRBJ2-7, with TRBD2 matching over 8 bases. The trim removed 4 bases at V and 3 bases at J, leaving 3 bases unmatched. Germline CDR1 and CDR2: SGHNT and YYREEE (reference sequence). The CDR3 has 13 residues. The CDR3 DNA reads TGTGCCAGCAGCCCCGGGGGGGGCTACGAGCAGTACTTC. Translating gives CASSPGGGYEQYF.

V usage is TRBV7-2 and J usage is TRBJ2-3; TRBD1 agrees at 9 bases. V shed 4 bases, J shed 8 bases, and the junction held 16 bases outside the gene matches. The CDR3 runs 17 residues. CDR1 is SGHTA, CDR2 FQGNSA, per germline. The CDR3 reads CASSSPGQGVPQGTQYF. CDR3 in DNA: TGTGCCAGCAGCTCACCGGGACAGGGAGTTCCGCAGGGTACGCAGTATTTT.

The gene calls are TRBV28 and TRBJ1-2; the match to TRBD1 covers 7 bases. Germline V gene data show CDR1 as MDHEN and CDR2 as SYDVKM. The CDR3 has 15 amino acids. Trimming cost V 3 bases and J 4 bases; bases outside gene matches: 8. Written as DNA, the CDR3 is TGTGCCAGCAGTTTGGGGGGAGGGGGCAGCTATGGCTACACCTTC. Its protein product is CASSLGGGGSYGYTF.

The chain employs TRBV10-1 and TRBJ1-6; no clear D gene. The CDR3 runs to 12 residues. Trimming took off 6 bases at V and 8 bases at J, with 8 bases between the two ends. Germline V gene sequence: CDR1 WNHNN, CDR2 SYGVQD (reference sequence). This CDR3 is CASSDPDSPLHF. The CDR3 coding sequence is TGCGCCAGCAGCGACCCCGATTCACCCCTCCACTTT.

This clone has only one observation. The chain recombines TRBV21-1 with TRBJ1-6. TRBV21-1 is listed as a pseudogene. The CDR3 runs to 18 residues. The CDR3 region is CASSISFRESSYNSPLHF. CDR3 bases: TGTGCCAGCAGCATATCTTTCCGTGAGAGCTCCTATAATTCACCCCTCCACTTT.

This rearrangement joins TRBV7-2 to TRBJ2-3; no reliable D call. Germline assignment: CDR1 SGHTA and CDR2 FQGNSA. The CDR3 consists of 15 residues. V was trimmed by 0 bases and J by 2 bases, leaving 9 bases between them. The CDR3 DNA sequence: TGTGCCAGCAGCTTAGCGGGAACCATCACAGATACGCAGTATTTT. Translation: CASSLAGTITDTQYF.